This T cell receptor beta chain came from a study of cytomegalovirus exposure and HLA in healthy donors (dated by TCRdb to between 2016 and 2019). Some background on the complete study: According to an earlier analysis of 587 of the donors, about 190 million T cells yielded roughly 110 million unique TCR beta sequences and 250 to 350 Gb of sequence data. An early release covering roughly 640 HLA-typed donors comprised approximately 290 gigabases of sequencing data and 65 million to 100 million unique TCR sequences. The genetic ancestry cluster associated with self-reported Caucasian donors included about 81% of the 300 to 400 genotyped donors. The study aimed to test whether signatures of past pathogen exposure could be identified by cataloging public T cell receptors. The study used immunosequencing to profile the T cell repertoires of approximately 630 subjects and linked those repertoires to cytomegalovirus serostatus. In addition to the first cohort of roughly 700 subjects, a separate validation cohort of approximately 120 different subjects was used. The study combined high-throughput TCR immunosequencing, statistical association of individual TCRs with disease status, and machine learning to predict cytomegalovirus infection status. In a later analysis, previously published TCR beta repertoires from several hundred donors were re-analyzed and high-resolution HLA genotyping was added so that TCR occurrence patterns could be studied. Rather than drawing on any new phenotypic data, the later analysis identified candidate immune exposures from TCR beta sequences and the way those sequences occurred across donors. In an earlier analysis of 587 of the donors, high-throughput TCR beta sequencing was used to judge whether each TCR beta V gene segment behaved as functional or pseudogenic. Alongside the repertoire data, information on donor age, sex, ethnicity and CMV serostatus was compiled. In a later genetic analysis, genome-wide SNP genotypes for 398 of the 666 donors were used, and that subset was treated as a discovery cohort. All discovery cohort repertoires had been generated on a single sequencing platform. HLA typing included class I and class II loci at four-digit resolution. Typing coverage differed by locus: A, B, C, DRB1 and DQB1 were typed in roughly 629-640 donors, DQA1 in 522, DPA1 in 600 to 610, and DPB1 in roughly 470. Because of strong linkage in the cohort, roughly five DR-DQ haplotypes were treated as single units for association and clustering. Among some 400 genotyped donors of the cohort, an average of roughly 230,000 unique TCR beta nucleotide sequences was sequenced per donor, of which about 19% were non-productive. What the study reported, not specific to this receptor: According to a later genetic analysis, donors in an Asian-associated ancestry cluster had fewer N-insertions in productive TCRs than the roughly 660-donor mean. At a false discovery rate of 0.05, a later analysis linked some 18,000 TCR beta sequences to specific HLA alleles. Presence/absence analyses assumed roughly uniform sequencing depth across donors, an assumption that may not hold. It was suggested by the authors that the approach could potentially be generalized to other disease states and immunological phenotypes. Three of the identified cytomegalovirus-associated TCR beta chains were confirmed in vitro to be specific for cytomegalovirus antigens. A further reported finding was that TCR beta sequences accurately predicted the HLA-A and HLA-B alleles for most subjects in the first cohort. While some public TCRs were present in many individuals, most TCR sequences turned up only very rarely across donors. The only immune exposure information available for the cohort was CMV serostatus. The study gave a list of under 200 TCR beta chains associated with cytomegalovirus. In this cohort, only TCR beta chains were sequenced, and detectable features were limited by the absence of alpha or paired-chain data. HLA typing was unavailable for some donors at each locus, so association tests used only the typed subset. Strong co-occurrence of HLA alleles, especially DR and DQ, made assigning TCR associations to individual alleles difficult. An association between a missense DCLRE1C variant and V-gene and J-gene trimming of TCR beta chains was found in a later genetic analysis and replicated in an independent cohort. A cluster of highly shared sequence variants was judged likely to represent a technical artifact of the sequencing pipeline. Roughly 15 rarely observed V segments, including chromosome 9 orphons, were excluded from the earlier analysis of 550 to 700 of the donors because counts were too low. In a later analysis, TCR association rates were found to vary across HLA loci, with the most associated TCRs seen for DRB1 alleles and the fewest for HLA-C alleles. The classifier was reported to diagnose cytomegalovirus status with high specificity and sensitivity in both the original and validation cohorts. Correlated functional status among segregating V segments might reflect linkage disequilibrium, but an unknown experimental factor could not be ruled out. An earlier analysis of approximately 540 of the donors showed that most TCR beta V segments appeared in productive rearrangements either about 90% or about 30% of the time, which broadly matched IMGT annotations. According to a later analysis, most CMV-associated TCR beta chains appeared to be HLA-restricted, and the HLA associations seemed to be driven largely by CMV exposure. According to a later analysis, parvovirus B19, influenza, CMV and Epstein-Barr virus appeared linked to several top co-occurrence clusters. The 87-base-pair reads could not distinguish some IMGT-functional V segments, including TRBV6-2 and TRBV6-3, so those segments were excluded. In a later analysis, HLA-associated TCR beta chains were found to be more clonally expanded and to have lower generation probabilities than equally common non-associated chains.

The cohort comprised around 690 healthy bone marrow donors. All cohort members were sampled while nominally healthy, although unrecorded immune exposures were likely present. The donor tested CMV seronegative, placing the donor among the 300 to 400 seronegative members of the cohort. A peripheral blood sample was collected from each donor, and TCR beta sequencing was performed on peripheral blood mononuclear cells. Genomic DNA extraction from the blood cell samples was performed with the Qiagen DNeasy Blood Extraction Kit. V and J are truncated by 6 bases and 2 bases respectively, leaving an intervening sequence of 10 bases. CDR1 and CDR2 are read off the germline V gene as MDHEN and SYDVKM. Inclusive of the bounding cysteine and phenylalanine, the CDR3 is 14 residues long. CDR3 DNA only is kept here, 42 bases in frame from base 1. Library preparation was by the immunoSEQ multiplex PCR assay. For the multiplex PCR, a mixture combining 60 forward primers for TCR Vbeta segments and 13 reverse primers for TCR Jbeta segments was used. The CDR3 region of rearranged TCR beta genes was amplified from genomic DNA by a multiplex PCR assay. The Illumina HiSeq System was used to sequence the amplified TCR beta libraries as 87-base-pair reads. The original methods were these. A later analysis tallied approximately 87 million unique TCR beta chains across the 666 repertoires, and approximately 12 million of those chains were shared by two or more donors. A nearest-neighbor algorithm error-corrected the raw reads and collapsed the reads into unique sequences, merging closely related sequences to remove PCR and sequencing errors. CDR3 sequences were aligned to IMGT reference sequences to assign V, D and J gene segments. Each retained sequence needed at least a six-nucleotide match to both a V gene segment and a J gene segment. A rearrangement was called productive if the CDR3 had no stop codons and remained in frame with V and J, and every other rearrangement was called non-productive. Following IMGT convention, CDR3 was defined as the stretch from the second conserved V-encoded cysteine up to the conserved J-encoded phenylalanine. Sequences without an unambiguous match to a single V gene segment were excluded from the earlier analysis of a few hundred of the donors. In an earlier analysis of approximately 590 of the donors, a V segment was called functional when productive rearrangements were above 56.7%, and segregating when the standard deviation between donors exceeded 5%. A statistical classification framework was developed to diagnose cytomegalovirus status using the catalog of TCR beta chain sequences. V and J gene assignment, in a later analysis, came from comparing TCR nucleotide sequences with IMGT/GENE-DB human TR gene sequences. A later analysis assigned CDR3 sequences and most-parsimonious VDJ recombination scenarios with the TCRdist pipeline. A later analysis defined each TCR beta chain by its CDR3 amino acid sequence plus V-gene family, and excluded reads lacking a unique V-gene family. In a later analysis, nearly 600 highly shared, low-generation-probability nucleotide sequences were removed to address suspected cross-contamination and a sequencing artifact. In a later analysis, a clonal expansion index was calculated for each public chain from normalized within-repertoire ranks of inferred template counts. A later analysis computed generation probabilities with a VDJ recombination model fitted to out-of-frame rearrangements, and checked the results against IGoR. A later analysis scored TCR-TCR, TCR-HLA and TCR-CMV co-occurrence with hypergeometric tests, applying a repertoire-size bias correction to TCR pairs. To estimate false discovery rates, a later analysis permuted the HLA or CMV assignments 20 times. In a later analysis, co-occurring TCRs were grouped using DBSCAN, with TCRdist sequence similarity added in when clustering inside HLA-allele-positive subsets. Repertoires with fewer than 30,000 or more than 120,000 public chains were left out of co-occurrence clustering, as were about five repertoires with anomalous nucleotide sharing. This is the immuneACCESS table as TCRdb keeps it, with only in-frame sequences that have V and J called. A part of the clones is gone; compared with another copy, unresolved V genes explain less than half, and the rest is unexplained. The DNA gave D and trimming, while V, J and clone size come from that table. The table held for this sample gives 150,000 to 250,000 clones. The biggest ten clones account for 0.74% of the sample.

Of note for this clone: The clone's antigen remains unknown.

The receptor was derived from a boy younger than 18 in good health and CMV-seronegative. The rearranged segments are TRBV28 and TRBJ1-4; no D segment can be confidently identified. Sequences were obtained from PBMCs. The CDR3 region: CASSATGTNEKLFF. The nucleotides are TGTGCCAGCAGCGCGACGGGGACTAATGAAAAACTGTTTTTT.